Listed below are T cell receptor beta chains from one sample, sequenced in a study of blood T cell repertoires in COVID-19. Assay used: immunoSEQ multiplex PCR; TCRdb lists only in-frame clones, some missing. The top ten hold just over 2.5% of the sample, which has around 230,000 clones, around 78% seen once. The sequencing input was peripheral blood. These receptors originate from a woman in her seventies with active or convalescent COVID-19. CDR3s include the opening cysteine and the closing phenylalanine or tryptophan. A D gene is named only where the DNA matches it firmly. Size is omitted from some rows. Given values are once, few, many or a class for expanded clones.

.	.	TRBV6-5	TRBJ1-6	TGTGCCAGCAGTTACCAATATAATTCACCCCTCCACTTT	CASSYQYNSPLHF
.	TRBD2	TRBV5-1	TRBJ2-1	TGCGCCAGCAGCCGAAGCGGGGGGGTGTCCTACAATGAGCAGTTCTTC	CASSRSGGVSYNEQFF
once	TRBD1	TRBV18	TRBJ2-1	TGTGCCAGCTCGCCCTTTGCCGGGACAGATTACAATGAGCAGTTCTTC	CASSPFAGTDYNEQFF
.	.	TRBV9	TRBJ1-6	TGTGCCAGCAGCGAGGCCCCGCAGGGTTCACCCCTCCACTTT	CASSEAPQGSPLHF
.	.	TRBV4-3	TRBJ1-2	TGCGCCAGCAGCCAAGACGGGGTACTCGGTGGCTACACCTTC	CASSQDGVLGGYTF
once	.	TRBV28	TRBJ1-2	TGTGCCAGCAGTACTCCGAAGGGCAGGGCCAACTATGGCTACACCTTC	CASSTPKGRANYGYTF
.	.	TRBV6-5	TRBJ1-6	TGTGCCAGCAAATACTTTAGGGGGATTAATTCACCCCTCCACTTT	CASKYFRGINSPLHF
.	.	TRBV9	TRBJ1-1	TGTGCCAGCAGCCCTACAGGGATCCGGCCCACTGAAGCTTTCTTT	CASSPTGIRPTEAFF
.	.	TRBV7-3	TRBJ2-1	TGTGCCAGCAGCCAGGACAATGAGCAGTTCTTC	CASSQDNEQFF
.	.	TRBV14	TRBJ1-1	TGTGCCAGCAGCCAAGATAGGACAGTTGAAGCTTTCTTT	CASSQDRTVEAFF
.	TRBD2	TRBV3-1/TRBV3-2	TRBJ2-1	TGTGCCAGCAGCCAATCTTATGGGACTAGCGGGAGAGAAGAGCAGTTCTTC	CASSQSYGTSGREEQFF
.	TRBD1	TRBV5-1	TRBJ2-7	TGCGCCAGCAGGCGGGACAGGGCAAGGGACTCCTCCTACGAGCAGTACTTC	CASRRDRARDSSYEQYF
.	TRBD1	TRBV19	TRBJ2-3	TGTGCCAGTGGAGGGACAGGCGCTAGCACAGATACGCAGTATTTT	CASGGTGASTDTQYF
.	TRBD1	TRBV10-1	TRBJ1-5	TGCGCCAGCAGCTCCGGACAGGGGGGAGATAGCAATCAGCCCCAGCATTTT	CASSSGQGGDSNQPQHF
.	TRBD1	TRBV18	TRBJ1-4	TGTGCCAGCTCATCCGGGACAGTGAATAATGAAAAACTGTTTTTT	CASSSGTVNNEKLFF
.	TRBD2	TRBV25-1	TRBJ2-1	TGTGCCAGCAGTGCAGCGGGAGGATCACAAAGCTCCTACAATGAGCAGTTCTTC	CASSAAGGSQSSYNEQFF